These 4 T cell receptor beta chains were all obtained from the same sample, sequenced in a study of shared clonotypes between healthy human individuals. Profiling relied on immunoSEQ multiplex PCR, and the TCRdb table lists in-frame clones only, not all of them. The sample has about 470,000 clones, roughly 77% seen once. The sample comprised PBMCs. These receptors were collected from a woman between 40 and 50 years old in good health. Some clones in this sample may be carry-over from other donors' samples.

V and J are TRBV12-5 and TRBJ2-5, with TRBD2 matching 8 bases. The V gene's germline CDR1 is LGHNT and CDR2 FRNRAP. The length of the CDR3 is 12 residues. The V segment lost 5 bases and the J segment 7 bases; nucleotides outside the gene matches: 3. Written as DNA, the CDR3 is TGTGCTAGTGGTACTGGACTAGCGACCCAGTACTTC. Amino acid sequence: CASGTGLATQYF.

The J gene is TRBJ2-2, the V gene TRBV7-8, with D unresolved. This CDR3 is built from 16 residues. Germline V gene data show CDR1 as SGHVS and CDR2 as FQNEAQ. Deletions cut 4 bases from V and 2 bases from J, with 14 bases between. CDR3 DNA: TGTGCCAGCAGCTACCGACCGGGCTCCAACACCGGGGAGCTGTTTTTT. Residues: CASSYRPGSNTGELFF.

The V gene is TRBV5-4, the J gene TRBJ1-2; 9 bases agree with TRBD1. V was clipped by 1 base and J by 2 bases; unmatched bases: 9. The CDR3 loop spans 17 amino acids. From germline, CDR1 is SGHNT and CDR2 YYREEE (reference sequence). As DNA, the CDR3 is TGTGCCAGCAGCTTGTATGTCGGGACAGGGAGAAACTATGGCTACACCTTC. It yields the protein CASSLYVGTGRNYGYTF.

This clone is a singleton in its sample. The chain carries TRBV11-2 and TRBJ2-3; the D gene is possibly TRBD2 (7 bases). The length of the CDR3 is 17 residues. From germline, CDR1 is SGHAT and CDR2 FQNNGV. V lost 5 bases to trimming and J lost 5 bases, with 23 bases between them. CDR3 bases: TGTGCCAGCAGCCCTAGGGGGGGGTCTACGGTCATAGATACGCAGTATTTT. Protein sequence: CASSPRGGSTVIDTQYF.